Sequencing of this T cell receptor beta chain was carried out in a study of blood T cell repertoires in COVID-19. This CDR3 is built from 14 residues. The V end lost 5 bases, the J end lost 7 bases, and 16 bases lay between the germline ends. Germline lookup yields CDR1 SGHVS and CDR2 FNYEAQ. TCRdb's copy holds only in-frame clones and misses some; the assay was immunoSEQ multiplex PCR. This table has 110,000 to 150,000 clones, roughly 85% appearing once. This sequence joins TRBV7-6 and TRBJ2-3, with D perhaps TRBD2 (6 bases). The clonotype comes from a man aged 45 to 65 with acute or convalescent COVID-19. Sequencing input: peripheral blood. The CDR3 loop is CASSRRDSEYTQYF. CDR3 nucleotide sequence: TGTGCCAGCAGCCGCCGGGACTCCGAATATACGCAGTATTTT.